This TCR beta chain originates from a study of CD8+CD57+ T cells in acquired aplastic anemia. This CDR3 contains 13 residues. Germline V CDR1 and CDR2: WSHSY, SAAADI. V gave up 7 bases and J gave up 0 bases, with 10 bases separating them. For sequencing, patients were chosen who had shown expansion of CD8+CD57+ cells by flow cytometry. For CDR3 and TCR beta VDJ profiling, genomic DNA was the template used. TCRdb itself ran the reads through MiXCR, one entry per CDR3 protein. The table lists about 200,000 distinct CDR3 sequences, over 55% of them singletons. Material for sequencing was sorted CD4+, CD8+, or CD8+CD57+ T cells (not recorded which) from PBMCs. The J gene is TRBJ2-7, the V gene TRBV10-2, with D perhaps matching TRBD1 (6 bases). The TCR comes from a human donor with aplastic anemia. The CDR3 nucleotides read TGCGCCAGCACCACAGGGAACTCCTACGAGCAGTACTTC. It encodes CASTTGNSYEQYF.